The 32 T cell receptor beta chains below were found in one sample sequenced in a study of prognosis after radiotherapy for stage I lung cancer (dated by TCRdb to about 2021). For sequencing, an Illumina HiSeq 3000 was employed. Two rounds of multiplex PCR were performed to amplify the TCR beta CDR3 region from genomic DNA. In the first PCR round, primers specific to each TRBV and TRBJ gene were used, and the primer sequences were filed in Chinese patent CN105087789A. TCRdb took the public reads, trimmed them with fastp at Q25, ran MiXCR for clone calling and kept in-frame beta chains. CDR3 protein duplicates are merged, each entry listing the most common genes and DNA. Here the sample has under 20,000 distinct CDR3 sequences; roughly 46% occur a single time. The ten largest clones add up to about two fifths of the sample. The source material was PBMCs, sampled before or after stereotactic body radiation therapy (not recorded which). These receptors originate from a donor at least 50 years old with non-small cell lung cancer.

The sample holds many counts of this clonotype. The rearrangement uses TRBV3-1 and TRBJ2-5; unclear D gene. V gave up 1 base and J gave up 4 bases, with 7 bases separating them. Germline values: CDR1 LGHDT, CDR2 YNNKEL (reference sequence). The CDR3 runs 13 residues. The CDR3 sequence: CASSQALGETQYF. CDR3 bases: TGTGCCAGCAGCCAAGCCCTCGGAGAGACCCAGTACTTC.

This clonotype was counted at least ten times. V usage is TRBV7-6 and J usage is TRBJ2-1; 11 bases are shared with TRBD2. CDR3 length equals 17 residues. Trimming took 1 base from V and 4 from J; bases not matched to a gene: 6. Germline lookup yields CDR1 SGHVS and CDR2 FNYEAQ. CDR3 nucleotides: TGTGCCAGCAGCTTAGGGGAGCGACTAGCGGGGTACAATGAGCAGTTCTTC. This encodes CASSLGERLAGYNEQFF.

Comment on this clonotype: Compared with germline, one end of the junction differs, possibly owing to a read error. The chain combines TRBV28 with TRBJ2-2, with D possibly called TRBD1 or TRBD2 (5 bases each). The CDR3 consists of 15 residues. Germline V gene lookup returns CDR1 MDHEN and CDR2 SYDVKM. This CDR3 reads CASRTQESNTGELLF. DNA for the CDR3: TGTGCCAGCAGGACACAGGAATCGAACACCGGGGAGCTGCTTTTT.

V usage is TRBV2 and J usage is TRBJ2-7; weak D call: TRBD1 (6 bases). CDR3 length equals 14 residues. Trimming shortened V by 3 bases and J by 4 bases, and 13 bases separated the two germline ends. Germline V CDR1 and CDR2: SNHLY, FYNNEI. The CDR3 coding sequence is TGTGCCAGCAGTGACCCCGGGACATTGTACGAGCAGTACTTC. Its translation: CASSDPGTLYEQYF.

This clonotype came up many times. The chain employs TRBV20-1 and TRBJ2-3; D unresolved. The V gene's germline CDR1 is DFQATT and CDR2 SNEGSKA (reference sequence). V was clipped by 1 base and J by 5 bases, with 22 bases between them. The CDR3 runs 17 residues. In nucleotides, the CDR3 is TGCAGTGCTAGAGGCCCGTTGTCCGTAGGAGTTGGAGATACGCAGTATTTT. It specifies CSARGPLSVGVGDTQYF.

By sample share, this clonotype is large. The chain is built from TRBV15 and TRBJ2-7; TRBD1 aligns across 7 bases. The germline gives CDR1 LNHNV, CDR2 YYDKDF (reference sequence). This CDR3 has 15 amino acids. With V trimmed by 0 bases and J by 0 bases, 2 bases remained unmatched. CDR3 DNA sequence: TGTGCCACCAGCAGAGACAGGGGGTACTCCTACGAGCAGTACTTC. It encodes CATSRDRGYSYEQYF.

This clonotype is medium-sized. This chain connects TRBV6-1 to TRBJ2-2; D is unresolved. The CDR3 consists of 14 residues. The V gene's germline CDR1 is MNHNS and CDR2 SASEGT. Trimming removed 4 bases at V and 4 bases at J, with 10 bases between. CDR3 DNA sequence: TGTGCCAGCAGTGTATTACACAGCACCGGGGAGCTGTTTTTT. It codes for CASSVLHSTGELFF.

This clonotype appeared once. The genes are TRBV29-1 and TRBJ2-1, with 7 positions matching TRBD1. Germline V lookup: CDR1 SQVTM, CDR2 ANQGSEA. The CDR3 has 12 residues. V lost 6 bases, J lost 6 bases, and 5 bases stayed unmatched. The CDR3 region is CSVRAGGNEQFF. CDR3 DNA: TGCAGCGTCCGGGCAGGGGGCAATGAGCAGTTCTTC.

This clonotype was observed at least ten times. The V and J genes are TRBV3-1 and TRBJ2-2; no definite D call. Per germline, CDR1 LGHDT and CDR2 YNNKEL (reference sequence). The CDR3 is 16 residues long. Trimming took 1 base from V and 4 from J, leaving 13 bases between them. CDR3 loop: CASSQVSPEATGELFF. As DNA, the CDR3 is TGTGCCAGCAGCCAAGTATCTCCCGAAGCCACCGGGGAGCTGTTTTTT.

A few counts support this clonotype. A much larger clone is a single base away; this may be a read error. The V gene is TRBV6-2 or TRBV6-3, the J gene TRBJ2-4, with D unclear. The germline V gene has CDR1 MNHEY and CDR2 SVGEGT. CDR3 length equals 16 residues. The DNA for the CDR3 is TGTTCCAGCAGTGAATTCCAGGAATCTGCCAAAAACATTCAGTACTTC. Residues: CSSSEFQESAKNIQYF.

This clonotype was picked up many times. This chain uses TRBV7-8 with TRBJ1-6; D unresolved. The CDR3 length is 18 residues. V shed 4 bases and J shed 0 bases, with 16 bases lying between them. Looked up from germline, CDR1 is SGHVS and CDR2 is FQNEAQ. The CDR3 region is CASSSENRGSSYNSPLHF. DNA for the CDR3: TGTGCCAGCAGCTCCGAAAATCGTGGGAGCTCCTATAATTCACCCCTCCACTTT. Together with reference TRBV7-8 and TRBJ1-6, the CDR3 gives the full variable domain: GAGVSQSPRYKVAKRGQDVALRCDPISGHVSLFWYQQALGQGPEFLTYFQNEAQLDKSGLPSDRFFAERPEGSVSTLKIQRTQQEDSAVYLCASSSENRGSSYNSPLHFGNGTRLTVT.

This clonotype was detected ten times or more. The CDR3 region is CASSNPGSQETQYF. In DNA form, the CDR3 reads TGTGCCAGCAGTAATCCGGGGTCCCAAGAGACCCAGTACTTC. The chain uses TRBV6-1 and TRBJ2-5, with D possibly TRBD2 on 5 matching bases. V lost 5 bases to trimming and J lost 1 base, with 11 bases between them. Germline assignment: CDR1 MNHNS and CDR2 SASEGT. The CDR3 extends over 14 amino acids.

The table lists this clonotype with a count of one. The junction shows a germline mismatch at one end, possibly a read error. The V and J genes are TRBV15 and TRBJ2-2; 8 positions match TRBD1. Germline CDR1 LNHNV, CDR2 YYDKDF (reference sequence). The CDR3 has 17 amino acids. The CDR3 region is CATSRGPGQVNTGKLFF. In DNA form, the CDR3 reads TGTGCCACCAGCAGAGGGCCGGGACAGGTTAACACCGGGAAGCTGTTTTTT.

Ten or more counts support this clonotype. This sequence joins TRBV24-1 and TRBJ2-2, with 10 nucleotides matching TRBD2. V shed 5 bases and J 5 bases; nucleotides not matched to a gene: 22. Germline lookup yields CDR1 KGHDR and CDR2 SFDVKD. This CDR3 has 21 amino acids. The CDR3 protein is CATSGTIGAGGPSGRTGELFF. For the CDR3, the DNA is TGTGCCACCAGTGGTACTATCGGAGCGGGAGGGCCTTCGGGGAGGACCGGGGAGCTGTTTTTT.

About this clonotype: With a far larger clone one base away, a read error is the likely cause. The CDR3 nucleotides read TGTGCCAGCAGTGTCCTCCCAGTCTCAAATGTCTACACCTTC. It is translated as CASSVLPVSNVYTF. J is TRBJ1-2 and V is TRBV7-9; unclear D gene. The V gene's germline CDR1 is SEHNR and CDR2 FQNEAQ (reference sequence). The CDR3 is 14 residues long. V lost 6 bases and J lost 10, with 21 bases in between.

In regard to this clonotype: This likely came from a read error, as a far larger clone is one base away. V is TRBV19 and J is TRBJ2-3; 10 bases align to TRBD1. The DNA end is a closer match to TRBJ1-1, so the J assignment may be wrong. The CDR3 is 15 amino acids. CDR1 and CDR2 (germline): LNHDA, SQIVND (reference sequence). The CDR3 sequence: CASSRPGQGNNEAFF. The CDR3 DNA reads as TGTGCCAGTAGTAGACCGGGACAGGGGAACAATGAAGCTTTCTTT.

This clonotype was seen many times. The chain joins TRBV11-2 to TRBJ2-4; D is ambiguous. This CDR3 is built from 14 residues. Germline V gene data show CDR1 as SGHAT and CDR2 as FQNNGV. V gave up 4 bases and J gave up 3 bases, with 10 bases separating them. The CDR3 DNA reads as TGTGCCAGCAGCTCAAGGCTTCTCAAAAACATTCAGTACTTC. Protein sequence: CASSSRLLKNIQYF. The entire variable domain, with the rest obtained from reference TRBV11-2 and TRBJ2-4, is as follows: EAGVAQSPRYKIIEKRQSVAFWCNPISGHATLYWYQQILGQGPKLLIQFQNNGVVDDSQLPKDRFSAERLKGVDSTLKIQPAKLEDSAVYLCASSSRLLKNIQYFGAGTRLSVL.

In its sample, this clonotype was seen once. The chain uses TRBV7-6 and TRBJ2-7, with D perhaps being TRBD1 or TRBD2 (6 bases each). This CDR3 comprises 16 residues. The V and J ends lost 2 bases and 6 bases respectively, with 20 bases between them. CDR1 SGHVS and CDR2 FNYEAQ come from the germline V gene. The CDR3 loop is CASSLSPGGGVAEQYF. The CDR3 DNA sequence: TGTGCCAGCAGCTTATCTCCAGGAGGGGGTGTGGCCGAGCAGTACTTC.

This clonotype was seen many times. This chain connects TRBV7-3 to TRBJ1-5; the D is unclear. V was clipped by 5 bases and J by 0 bases, with 20 bases between them. Germline assignment: CDR1 SGHTA and CDR2 FQGTGA. This CDR3 has 18 amino acids. As DNA, the CDR3 is TGTGCCAGCAGCCATAGGTCGCCGAATCCTTATAGCAATCAGCCCCAGCATTTT. Translation: CASSHRSPNPYSNQPQHF.

This clonotype was counted ten times or more. CDR3: CASSPRTGQTYEQYF. CDR3 bases: TGTGCCAGCAGCCCCCGCACGGGACAGACCTACGAGCAGTACTTC. The chain recombines TRBV11-2 with TRBJ2-7, with 7 bases lining up with TRBD1. The junction had 9 bases not matched to a gene; V was cut back by 5 bases and J by 2 bases. This CDR3 contains 15 residues. The germline CDR1 and CDR2 sequences are SGHAT and FQNNGV.

About this clonotype itself: A junction end diverges from the germline sequence, so it may reflect a read error. The rearrangement uses TRBV5-1 and TRBJ2-6; no firm D call. The CDR3 covers 16 residues. Germline V gene data show CDR1 as SGHRS and CDR2 as YFSETQ. CDR3 nucleotide sequence: TGCGCCAGCAGCTTTAGGGAATACTCTGTGGCCAACGTCCTGACTTTC. Residues: CASSFREYSVANVLTF.

This clonotype was seen at least ten times. The CDR3 sequence: CASSADRGDRQPQHF. Here the CDR3 DNA reads TGTGCCAGCAGCGCGGACAGGGGTGATCGGCAGCCCCAGCATTTT. The chain is built from TRBV2 and TRBJ1-5; 9 nucleotides line up with TRBD1. The CDR3 covers 15 residues. Germline-derived CDR1 and CDR2 are SNHLY and FYNNEI. Unmatched junction bases numbered 10, after V lost 6 bases and J lost 7 bases.

The chain uses TRBV27 and TRBJ1-3; D gene unclear. CDR3 length: 16 residues. V gave up 10 bases and J gave up 0 bases, with 19 bases separating them. Germline assignment: CDR1 MNHEY and CDR2 SMNVEV (reference sequence). In DNA, the CDR3 is TGTGCCATCATTCCCTATGGACGGAGCTCTGGAAACACCATATATTTT. Encoded protein: CAIIPYGRSSGNTIYF.

In this sample, this clonotype turned up many times. V is TRBV7-9 and J is TRBJ1-1, with D unclear. Germline-derived CDR1 and CDR2 are SEHNR and FQNEAQ (reference sequence). CDR3 size: 17 residues. Trimming removed 5 bases at V and 0 bases at J, with 19 bases between. Here the CDR3 DNA reads TGTGCCAGCAGCCCGATTCCCCAAGCCCGCCTGAACACTGAAGCTTTCTTT. Protein sequence: CASSPIPQARLNTEAFF.

In the case of this clonotype: A much larger clone sits a single nucleotide away, making a read error possible. As DNA, the CDR3 is TGCAGTGCAAAGGACTGTCTAGAGACCCAGTACTTC. It codes for CSAKDCLETQYF. The chain combines TRBV20-1 with TRBJ2-7; D might be TRBD2 (5 bases). The closer fit of TRBJ2-5 to the DNA end suggests the J call may be wrong. CDR3 length: 12 amino acids. Germline V gene sequence: CDR1 DFQATT, CDR2 SNEGSKA (reference sequence).

By share of the sample, this clonotype is medium-sized (0.01 to 0.1%). The V and J genes are TRBV6-4 and TRBJ1-5; 9 positions agree with TRBD1. Unmatched junction bases numbered 15, after V lost 5 bases and J lost 7 bases. Germline V gene sequence: CDR1 MRHNA, CDR2 SNTAGT. This CDR3 region has 17 residues. The CDR3 spells CASSYRGTGLLMQPQHF. CDR3 in DNA: TGTGCCAGCAGTTATCGAGGGACAGGGTTGTTGATGCAGCCCCAGCATTTT.

There are many counts of this clonotype. The chain has TRBV11-2 and TRBJ2-7; D may match TRBD1 or TRBD2 (6 bases each). Germline CDR1 SGHAT, CDR2 FQNNGV. The CDR3 contains 15 residues. Trimming removed 5 bases from V and 4 bases from J, with 18 bases in between. In DNA form, the CDR3 reads TGTGCCAGCAGCCCCTTACGGGGGCAACCATACGAGCAGTACTTC. Protein product: CASSPLRGQPYEQYF.

J is TRBJ1-2 and V is TRBV19; 12 nucleotides agree with TRBD1. The CDR3 spans 14 residues. Trimming took 7 bases from V and 7 from J; bases not matched to a gene: 7. In germline, CDR1 is LNHDA, CDR2 SQIVND (reference sequence). CDR3: CASIRDRGLSGYTF. CDR3 DNA sequence: TGTGCCAGTATCCGGGACAGGGGGCTGAGTGGCTACACCTTC.

This clonotype is medium-sized by share. The rearrangement joins TRBV27 to TRBJ2-1, with 12 bases matching TRBD1. V was pared by 5 bases and J by 10 bases, with 9 bases of the junction left unmatched. The germline V gene has CDR1 MNHEY and CDR2 SMNVEV (reference sequence). This CDR3 has 15 amino acids. CDR3 sequence (DNA): TGTGCCAGCAGTCCCGGGACAGGGGGCGAAGGCGAGCAGTTCTTC. Protein sequence: CASSPGTGGEGEQFF.

The J gene is TRBJ1-2, the V gene TRBV20-1, with D maybe TRBD1 (6 bases). Trimming pared 6 bases from V and 2 bases from J, leaving 16 bases between. This CDR3 comprises 14 residues. Germline V gives CDR1 DFQATT, CDR2 SNEGSKA (reference sequence). CDR3 in amino acids: CSAPQAGANYGYTF. Here the CDR3 DNA reads TGCAGTGCCCCGCAGGCAGGGGCGAACTATGGCTACACCTTC.

Turning to this clonotype: This sequence may be a read error, since a much larger clone differs from it by one base. The chain has TRBV2 and TRBJ2-5; 10 nucleotides agree with TRBD2. The end of the DNA is better explained by TRBJ2-1, so the J call may be wrong. Germline lookup yields CDR1 SNHLY and CDR2 FYNNEI. This CDR3 has 14 amino acids. CDR3 nucleotides: TGTGCCGGCATTAGCGGGAGGTACAACAATGAGCAGTTCTTC. Translating it yields CAGISGRYNNEQFF.

This clonotype has a handful of counts. The V gene is TRBV2, the J gene TRBJ2-5; 8 positions agree with TRBD2. CDR1 SNHLY and CDR2 FYNNEI come from the germline V gene. The ends lost 6 bases at V and 4 bases at J; junction bases unmatched: 7. This CDR3 spans 14 amino acids. CDR3 nucleotides: TGTGCCAGCAGCAACACGGGGGGGGCAGAGACCCAGTACTTC. Encoded protein: CASSNTGGAETQYF.